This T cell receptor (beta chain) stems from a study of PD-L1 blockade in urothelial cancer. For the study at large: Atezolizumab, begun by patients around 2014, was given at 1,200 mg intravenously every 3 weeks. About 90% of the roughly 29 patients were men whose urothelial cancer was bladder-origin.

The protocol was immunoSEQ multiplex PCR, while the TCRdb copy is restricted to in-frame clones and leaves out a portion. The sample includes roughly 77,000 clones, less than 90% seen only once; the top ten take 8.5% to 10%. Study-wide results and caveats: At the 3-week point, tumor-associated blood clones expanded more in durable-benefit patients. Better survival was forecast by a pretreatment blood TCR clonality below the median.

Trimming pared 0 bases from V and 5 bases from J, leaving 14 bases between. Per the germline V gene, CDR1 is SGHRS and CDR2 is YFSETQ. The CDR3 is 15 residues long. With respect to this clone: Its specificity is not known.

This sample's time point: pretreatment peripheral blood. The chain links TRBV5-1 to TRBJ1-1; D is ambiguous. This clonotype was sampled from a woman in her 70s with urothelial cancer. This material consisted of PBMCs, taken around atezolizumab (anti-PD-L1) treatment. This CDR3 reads CASSLVSLGSTEAFF. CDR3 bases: TGCGCCAGCAGCTTGGTGTCCCTAGGGAGTACTGAAGCTTTCTTT.